These 17 T cell receptor beta chains originate from one sample sequenced in a study of blood T cell repertoires in COVID-19. Libraries were prepared by immunoSEQ multiplex PCR; TCRdb keeps only in-frame clonotypes and omits some of them. The repertoire holds 200,000 to 300,000 clones, with around 85% as singletons. The sequencing input was peripheral blood. Source of these receptors: a woman aged 55-69 years with active or convalescent COVID-19.

The chain links TRBV7-9 to TRBJ2-3; D uncertain. With 2 bases removed from V and 2 bases from J, the gap between germline ends came to 8 bases. Germline lookup yields CDR1 SEHNR and CDR2 FQNEAQ (reference sequence). The CDR3 is 14 residues long. The CDR3 coding sequence is TGTGCCAGCAGCTTATCGGGTACCACAGATACGCAGTATTTT. Protein product: CASSLSGTTDTQYF.

The V gene is TRBV5-4, the J gene TRBJ1-6, with 8 nucleotides matching TRBD1. Germline assignment: CDR1 SGHNT and CDR2 YYREEE (reference sequence). V lost 4 bases, J lost 5 bases, and 5 bases stayed unmatched. The CDR3 covers 15 residues. In DNA form, the CDR3 reads TGTGCCAGCAGCCCGGACAGGGAAGATAATTCACCCCTCCACTTT. Translation: CASSPDREDNSPLHF.

The sample holds a few counts of this clone. The genes are TRBV12-5 and TRBJ1-3; D uncertain. The germline V gene has CDR1 LGHNT and CDR2 FRNRAP. The CDR3 loop spans 15 amino acids. V was clipped by 5 bases and J by 2 bases, with 13 bases between them. In nucleotides, the CDR3 is TGTGCTAGTGGTCCTTCGGGTAGGACTGGAAACACCATATATTTT. This encodes CASGPSGRTGNTIYF.

This clone was picked up one time. V usage is TRBV28 and J usage is TRBJ2-3; 8 bases match TRBD2. This CDR3 has 13 amino acids. Germline-derived CDR1 and CDR2 are MDHEN and SYDVKM. V was pared by 8 bases and J by 4 bases, with 5 bases of the junction left unmatched. The CDR3 is CASREGSADTQYF. Here the CDR3 DNA reads TGTGCCAGCCGGGAGGGCAGCGCAGATACGCAGTATTTT. Combining the CDR3 with reference TRBV28 and TRBJ2-3 gives the whole variable domain DVKVTQSSRYLVKRTGEKVFLECVQDMDHENMFWYRQDPGLGLRLIYFSYDVKMKEKGDIPEGYSVSREKKERFSLILESASTNQTSMYLCASREGSADTQYFGPGTRLTVL.

This chain joins TRBV3-1 (or the pseudogene TRBV3-2) and TRBJ2-7; D is possibly TRBD1 (5 bases). From germline, CDR1 is LGHDT and CDR2 YNNKEL (reference sequence). V was pared by 4 bases and J by 2 bases, with 12 bases between. The CDR3 is made up of 14 amino acids. CDR3 bases: TGTGCCAGCAGCCGACAGTTGGATGCCTACGAGCAGTACTTC. Its translation: CASSRQLDAYEQYF.

This chain joins TRBV12-5 and TRBJ1-4; D ambiguous. The CDR3 loop spans 15 amino acids. Germline values: CDR1 LGHNT, CDR2 FRNRAP. V dropped 2 bases and J dropped 3 bases, with 10 bases sitting between them. The CDR3 nucleotides read TGTGCTAGTGGTTTGCCCTTGGACTCTAATGAAAAACTGTTTTTT. Its protein is CASGLPLDSNEKLFF.

The rearrangement uses TRBV2 and TRBJ1-6; 7 nucleotides align to TRBD1. Germline V gene sequence: CDR1 SNHLY, CDR2 FYNNEI. Trimming removed 4 bases from V and 7 bases from J; junction bases left unmatched: 10. This CDR3 is built from 16 residues. The CDR3 coding sequence is TGTGCCAGCAGTGGGATCGGACAGGTCGGCAATTCACCCCTCCACTTT. It is translated as CASSGIGQVGNSPLHF.

About this clone itself: The junction shows a germline mismatch at one end, possibly a read error. The V and J genes are TRBV6-1 and TRBJ2-3; 10 positions agree with TRBD2. Germline V CDR1 and CDR2: MNHNS, SASEGT. The CDR3 covers 15 residues. CDR3 amino acids: CASSEAGGPVDTQYF. The CDR3 nucleotides read TGTGCCAGCAGCGAAGCGGGAGGGCCCGTGGATACGCAGTATTTT.

J is TRBJ1-2 and V is TRBV6-5; TRBD1 matches at 7 bases. CDR1 MNHEY and CDR2 SVGAGI come from the germline V gene. This CDR3 has 15 residues. Losses at the gene ends were 0 bases for V and 6 bases for J; bases not matched to a gene: 7. CDR3 sequence reads: CASSYSDRASDGYTF. CDR3 DNA sequence: TGTGCCAGCAGTTACTCAGACAGGGCGTCGGATGGCTACACCTTC.

The chain is built from TRBV28 and TRBJ1-4; D unclear. V was shortened by 6 bases and J by 7 bases, with 18 bases between the two germline ends. Looked up from germline, CDR1 is MDHEN and CDR2 is SYDVKM. This CDR3 spans 15 amino acids. This CDR3 reads CASSTAAGGSEKLFF. Written as DNA, the CDR3 is TGTGCCAGCAGCACCGCTGCGGGAGGTAGTGAAAAACTGTTTTTT.

J is TRBJ2-5 and V is TRBV3-1 (or the pseudogene TRBV3-2); 7 nucleotides line up with TRBD1. Germline assignment: CDR1 LGHDT and CDR2 YNNKEL (reference sequence). Trimming took 5 bases from V and 5 from J; bases not matched to a gene: 11. The CDR3 length is 15 residues. The CDR3 is CASSTTGAPLETQYF. The CDR3 nucleotides are TGTGCCAGCAGCACCACAGGGGCGCCTCTGGAGACCCAGTACTTC.

This chain joins TRBV7-2 and TRBJ1-6, with no clear D. Trimming took 2 bases from V and 6 from J, leaving 8 bases between them. The CDR3 loop spans 14 amino acids. Germline CDR1 is SGHTA and CDR2 is FQGNSA. In nucleotides, the CDR3 is TGTGCCAGCAGCTTATCCTCTGTTAATTCACCCCTCCACTTT. Protein product: CASSLSSVNSPLHF.

The V and J genes are TRBV11-2 and TRBJ1-3, with D maybe TRBD1 (6 bases). Looked up from germline, CDR1 is SGHAT and CDR2 is FQNNGV. V lost 1 base and J 2 bases, leaving 12 bases between the germline ends. The CDR3 runs 16 residues. The CDR3 loop is CASSLAPGQAGNTIYF. CDR3 nucleotide sequence: TGTGCCAGCAGCTTAGCACCGGGACAAGCTGGAAACACCATATATTTT.

A single count supports this clone. The chain combines TRBV7-9 with TRBJ2-7; 8 nucleotides line up with TRBD1. From germline, CDR1 is SEHNR and CDR2 FQNEAQ (reference sequence). J gave up 6 bases and V 3 bases, and 7 bases lay outside the gene matches. The CDR3 is 14 amino acids. The DNA for the CDR3 is TGTGCCAGCAGCTTTGGGACAGGACTCCTCGAGCAGTACTTC. This codes for CASSFGTGLLEQYF.

This chain connects TRBV5-4 to TRBJ2-7; TRBD2 matches at 10 bases. This CDR3 has 14 amino acids. Losses at the gene ends were 1 base for V and 5 bases for J; bases not matched to a gene: 3. Germline values: CDR1 SGHNT, CDR2 YYREEE (reference sequence). CDR3 sequence reads: CASSLSLAGDEQYF. CDR3 sequence (DNA): TGTGCCAGCAGCTTGTCCCTAGCGGGAGACGAGCAGTACTTC.

The count of this clone is one. The V and J genes are TRBV29-1 and TRBJ1-2, with D possibly TRBD1 on 5 matching bases. Germline CDR1 reads SQVTM; CDR2 reads ANQGSEA. Trimming cost V 7 bases and J 5 bases, with 20 bases left between them. This CDR3 is built from 14 residues. The CDR3 nucleotides read TGCAGCGGCACGTTCTCCGGGACTGCGTATGGCTACACCTTC. Amino acid sequence: CSGTFSGTAYGYTF.

This clone was detected once. This chain uses TRBV28 with TRBJ1-3; D remains unclear. The germline V gene has CDR1 MDHEN and CDR2 SYDVKM. V was shortened by 5 bases and J by 0 bases, with 11 bases between the two germline ends. The CDR3 spans 15 residues. CDR3 nucleotides: TGTGCCAGCAGTCGAGGGAGAGACTCTGGAAACACCATATATTTT. This sequence encodes CASSRGRDSGNTIYF.